The T cell receptor (gamma chain) under discussion was sequenced for a study of intestinal T cells in coeliac disease. General study points: TRG-based classification had a reported leave-one-out accuracy of around 90%. Splitting by age did not yield significant classification despite group age differences.

The CDR3 totals 15 residues. The V gene's germline CDR1 is EGSNGY and CDR2 YDSYNSKV. Trimming at V came to 0 bases and at J to 3 bases, leaving 8 bases not matched to a gene. Using 200 to 250 ng of biopsy DNA, TRG was amplified with LymphoTrack primers. TCRdb reanalysed the multiplex PCR reads via CATT. The table lists several hundred gamma-chain clones, 40% to 55% of them singletons. As concerns this clone: Its target is unknown.

Ten to eleven formalin-fixed paraffin-embedded scrolls, each 5 µm thick, supplied each case's genomic DNA. Sequenced material: a duodenal biopsy. The TCR sequence derives from a human donor with celiac disease. The V and J genes are TRGV2 and TRGJ1 or TRGJ2. Here the CDR3 reads CATWDGSGIYYKKLF. CDR3 nucleotide sequence: TGTGCCACCTGGGACGGGTCGGGGATTTATTATAAGAAACTCTTT.